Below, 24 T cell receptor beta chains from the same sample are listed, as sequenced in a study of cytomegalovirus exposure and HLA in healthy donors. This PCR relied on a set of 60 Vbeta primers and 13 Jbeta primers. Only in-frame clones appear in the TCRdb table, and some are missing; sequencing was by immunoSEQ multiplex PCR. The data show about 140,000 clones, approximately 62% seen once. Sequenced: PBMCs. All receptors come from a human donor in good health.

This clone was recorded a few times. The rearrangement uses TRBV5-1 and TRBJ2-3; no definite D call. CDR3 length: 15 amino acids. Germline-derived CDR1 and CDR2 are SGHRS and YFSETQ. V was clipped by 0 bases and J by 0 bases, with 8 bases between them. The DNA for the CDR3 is TGCGCCAGCAGCTTGGCCGTTCAGAGCACAGATACGCAGTATTTT. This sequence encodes CASSLAVQSTDTQYF.

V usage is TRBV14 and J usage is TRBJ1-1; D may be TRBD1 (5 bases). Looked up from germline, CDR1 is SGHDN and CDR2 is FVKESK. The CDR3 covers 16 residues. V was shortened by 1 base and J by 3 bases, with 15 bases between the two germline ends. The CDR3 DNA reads TGTGCCAGCAGCCAAGCGTTCGGGCGGGGGGACACTGAAGCTTTCTTT. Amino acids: CASSQAFGRGDTEAFF.

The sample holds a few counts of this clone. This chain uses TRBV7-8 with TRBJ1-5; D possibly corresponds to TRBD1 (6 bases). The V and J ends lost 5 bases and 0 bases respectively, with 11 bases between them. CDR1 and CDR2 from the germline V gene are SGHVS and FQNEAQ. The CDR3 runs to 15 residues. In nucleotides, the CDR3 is TGTGCCAGCAGCACCAGGGGCTATAGCAATCAGCCCCAGCATTTT. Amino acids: CASSTRGYSNQPQHF.

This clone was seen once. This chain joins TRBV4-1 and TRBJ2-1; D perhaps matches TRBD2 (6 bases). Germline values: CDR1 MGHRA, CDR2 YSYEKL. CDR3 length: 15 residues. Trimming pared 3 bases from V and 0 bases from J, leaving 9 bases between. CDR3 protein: CASSQDGSSYNEQFF. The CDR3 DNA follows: TGCGCCAGCAGCCAGGACGGGAGCTCCTACAATGAGCAGTTCTTC.

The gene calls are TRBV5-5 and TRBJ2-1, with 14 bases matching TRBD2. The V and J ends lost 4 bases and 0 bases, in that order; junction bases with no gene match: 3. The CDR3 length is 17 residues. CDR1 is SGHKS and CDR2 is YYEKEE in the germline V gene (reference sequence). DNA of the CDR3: TGTGCCAGCAGCCCGGGGACTAGCGGGAGCTCCTACAATGAGCAGTTCTTC. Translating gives CASSPGTSGSSYNEQFF.

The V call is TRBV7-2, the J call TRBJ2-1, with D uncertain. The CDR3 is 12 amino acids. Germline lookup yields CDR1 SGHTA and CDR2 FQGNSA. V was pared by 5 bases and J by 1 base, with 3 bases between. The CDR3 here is CASSRSYNEQFF. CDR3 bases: TGTGCCAGCAGCCGGTCCTACAATGAGCAGTTCTTC.

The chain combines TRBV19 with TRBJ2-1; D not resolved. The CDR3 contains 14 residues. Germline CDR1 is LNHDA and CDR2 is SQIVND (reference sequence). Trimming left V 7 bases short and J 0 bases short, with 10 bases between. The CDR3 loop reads CASKNPSSYNEQFF. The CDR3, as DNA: TGTGCCAGTAAAAATCCCAGCTCCTACAATGAGCAGTTCTTC.

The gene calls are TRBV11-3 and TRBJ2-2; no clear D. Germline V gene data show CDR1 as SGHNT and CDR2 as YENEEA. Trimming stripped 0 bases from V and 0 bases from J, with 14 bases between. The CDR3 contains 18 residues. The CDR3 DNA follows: TGTGCCAGCAGCTTAGATCCGGCGGAATACGCGAACACCGGGGAGCTGTTTTTT. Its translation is CASSLDPAEYANTGELFF.

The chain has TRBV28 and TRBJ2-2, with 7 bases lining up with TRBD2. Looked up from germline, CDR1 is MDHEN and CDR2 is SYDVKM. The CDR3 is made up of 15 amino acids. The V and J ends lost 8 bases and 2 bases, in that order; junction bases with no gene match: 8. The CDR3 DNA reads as TGTGCCAGCGGTCCCCTAGCGGTTAACACCGGGGAGCTGTTTTTT. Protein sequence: CASGPLAVNTGELFF.

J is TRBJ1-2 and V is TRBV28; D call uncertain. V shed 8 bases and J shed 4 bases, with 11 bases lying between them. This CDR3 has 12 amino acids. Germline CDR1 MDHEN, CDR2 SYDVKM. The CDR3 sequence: CASFEASYGYTF. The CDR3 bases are TGTGCCAGCTTTGAGGCCTCCTATGGCTACACCTTC.

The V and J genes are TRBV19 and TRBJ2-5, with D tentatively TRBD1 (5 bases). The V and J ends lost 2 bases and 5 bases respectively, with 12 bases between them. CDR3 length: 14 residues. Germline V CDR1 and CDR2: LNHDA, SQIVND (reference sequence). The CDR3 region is CASSIWGTGETQYF. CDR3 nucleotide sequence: TGTGCCAGTAGTATATGGGGCACCGGGGAGACCCAGTACTTC.

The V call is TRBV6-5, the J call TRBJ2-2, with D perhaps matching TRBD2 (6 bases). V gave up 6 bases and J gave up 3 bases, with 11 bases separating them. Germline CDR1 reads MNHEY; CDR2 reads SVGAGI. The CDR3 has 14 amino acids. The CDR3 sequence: CASRRDFDTGELFF. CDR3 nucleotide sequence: TGTGCCAGCAGAAGGGACTTCGACACCGGGGAGCTGTTTTTT.

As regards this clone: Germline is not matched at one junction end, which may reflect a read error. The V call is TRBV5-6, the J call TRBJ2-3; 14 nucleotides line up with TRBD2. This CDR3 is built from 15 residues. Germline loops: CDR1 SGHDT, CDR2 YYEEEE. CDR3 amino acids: CASSSGGLAGDAQYF. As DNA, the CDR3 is TGTGCCAGCAGCTCGGGGGGACTAGCGGGAGATGCGCAGTATTTT.

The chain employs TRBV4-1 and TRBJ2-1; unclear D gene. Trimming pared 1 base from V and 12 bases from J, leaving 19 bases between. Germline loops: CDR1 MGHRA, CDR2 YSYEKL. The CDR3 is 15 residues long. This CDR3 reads CASSQGQRAASGQFF. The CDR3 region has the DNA TGCGCCAGCAGCCAAGGTCAGCGAGCCGCCTCTGGGCAGTTCTTC.

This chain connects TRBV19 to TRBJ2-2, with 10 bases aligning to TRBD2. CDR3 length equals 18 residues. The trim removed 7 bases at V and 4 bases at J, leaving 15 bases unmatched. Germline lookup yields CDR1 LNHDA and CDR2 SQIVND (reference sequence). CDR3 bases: TGTGCCAGTACCCAGGTGGGAGCGGGAGGGCCTCCCACCGGGGAGCTGTTTTTT. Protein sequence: CASTQVGAGGPPTGELFF.

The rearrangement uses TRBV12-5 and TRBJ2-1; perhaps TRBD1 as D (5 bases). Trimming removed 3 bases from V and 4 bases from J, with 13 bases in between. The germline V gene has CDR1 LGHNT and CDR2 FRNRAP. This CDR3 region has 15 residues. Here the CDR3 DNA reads TGTGCTAGTGGTTTAGGCAGGGAATTTTACAATGAGCAGTTCTTC. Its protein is CASGLGREFYNEQFF.

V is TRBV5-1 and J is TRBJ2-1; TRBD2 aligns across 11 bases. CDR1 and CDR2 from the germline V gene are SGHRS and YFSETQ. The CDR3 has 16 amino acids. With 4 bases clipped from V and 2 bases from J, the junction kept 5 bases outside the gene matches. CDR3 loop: CASSPQLAGAYNEQFF. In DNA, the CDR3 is TGCGCCAGCAGCCCGCAACTAGCGGGAGCCTACAATGAGCAGTTCTTC.

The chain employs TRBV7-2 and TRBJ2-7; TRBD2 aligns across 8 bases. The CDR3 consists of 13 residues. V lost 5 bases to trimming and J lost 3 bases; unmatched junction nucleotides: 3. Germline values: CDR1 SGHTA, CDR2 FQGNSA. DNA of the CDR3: TGTGCCAGCAGCCCCGGGACTAGCTACGAGCAGTACTTC. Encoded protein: CASSPGTSYEQYF.

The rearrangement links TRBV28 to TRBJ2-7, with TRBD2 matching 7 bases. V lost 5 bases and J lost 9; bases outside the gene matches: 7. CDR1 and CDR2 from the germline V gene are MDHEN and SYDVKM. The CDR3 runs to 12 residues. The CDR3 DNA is TGTGCCAGCAGTCTTATCGGACTAGTGCAGTACTTC. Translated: CASSLIGLVQYF.

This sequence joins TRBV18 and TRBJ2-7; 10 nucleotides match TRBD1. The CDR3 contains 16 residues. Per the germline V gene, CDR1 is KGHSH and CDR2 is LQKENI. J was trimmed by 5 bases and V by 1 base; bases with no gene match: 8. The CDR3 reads CASSPLIGQGDNEQYF. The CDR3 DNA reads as TGTGCCAGCTCACCACTGATTGGACAGGGGGACAACGAGCAGTACTTC. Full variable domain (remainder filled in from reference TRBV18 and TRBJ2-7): NAGVMQNPRHLVRRRGQEARLRCSPMKGHSHVYWYRQLPEEGLKFMVYLQKENIIDESGMPKERFSAEFPKEGPSILRIQQVVRGDSAAYFCASSPLIGQGDNEQYFGPGTRLTVT.

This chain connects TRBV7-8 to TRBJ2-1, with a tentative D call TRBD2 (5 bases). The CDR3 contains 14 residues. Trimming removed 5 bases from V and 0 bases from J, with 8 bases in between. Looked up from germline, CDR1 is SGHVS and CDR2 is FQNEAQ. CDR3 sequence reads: CASSPADSYNEQFF. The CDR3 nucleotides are TGTGCCAGCAGCCCAGCGGACTCCTACAATGAGCAGTTCTTC.

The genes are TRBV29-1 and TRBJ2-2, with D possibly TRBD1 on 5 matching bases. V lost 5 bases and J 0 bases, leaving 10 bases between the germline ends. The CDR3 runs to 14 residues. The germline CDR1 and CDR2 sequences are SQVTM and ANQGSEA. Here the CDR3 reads CSVWTKTNTGELFF. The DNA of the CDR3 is TGCAGCGTTTGGACAAAGACGAACACCGGGGAGCTGTTTTTT.

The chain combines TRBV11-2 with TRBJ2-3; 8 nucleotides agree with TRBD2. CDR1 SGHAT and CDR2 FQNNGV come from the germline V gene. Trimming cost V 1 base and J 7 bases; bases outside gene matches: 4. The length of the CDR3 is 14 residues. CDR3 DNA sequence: TGTGCCAGCAGCTTAGGAGTAGCGGGGTATACGCAGTATTTT. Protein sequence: CASSLGVAGYTQYF.

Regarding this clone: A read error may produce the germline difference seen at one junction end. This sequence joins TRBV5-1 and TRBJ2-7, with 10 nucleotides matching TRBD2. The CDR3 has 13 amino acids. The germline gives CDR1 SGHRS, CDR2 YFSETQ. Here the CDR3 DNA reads TGCACCAGCAGCACGGGACTAGCGCACGAGCAGTACTTC. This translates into CTSSTGLAHEQYF.